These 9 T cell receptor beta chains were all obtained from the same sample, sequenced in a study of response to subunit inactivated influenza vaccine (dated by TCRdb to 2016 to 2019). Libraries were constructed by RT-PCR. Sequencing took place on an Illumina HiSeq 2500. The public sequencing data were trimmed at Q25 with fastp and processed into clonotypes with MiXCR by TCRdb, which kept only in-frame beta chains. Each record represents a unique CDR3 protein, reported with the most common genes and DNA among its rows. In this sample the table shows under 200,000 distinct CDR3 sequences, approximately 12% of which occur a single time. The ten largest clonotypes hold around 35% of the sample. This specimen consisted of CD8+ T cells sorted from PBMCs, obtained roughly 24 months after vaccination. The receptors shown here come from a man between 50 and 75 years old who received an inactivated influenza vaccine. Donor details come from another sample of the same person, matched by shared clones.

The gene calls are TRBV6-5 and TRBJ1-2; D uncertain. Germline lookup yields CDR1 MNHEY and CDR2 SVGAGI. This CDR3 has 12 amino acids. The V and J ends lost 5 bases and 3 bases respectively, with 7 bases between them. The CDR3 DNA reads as TGTGCCAGCAGTGATGGGGACTATGGCTACACCTTC. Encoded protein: CASSDGDYGYTF.

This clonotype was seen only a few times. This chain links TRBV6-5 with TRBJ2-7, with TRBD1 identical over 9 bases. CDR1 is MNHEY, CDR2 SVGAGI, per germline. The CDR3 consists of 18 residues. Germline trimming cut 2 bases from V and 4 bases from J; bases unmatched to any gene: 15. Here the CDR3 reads CASSYPPPDRGRGYEQYF. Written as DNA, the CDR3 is TGTGCCAGCAGTTACCCCCCCCCGGACAGGGGAAGGGGATACGAGCAGTACTTC.

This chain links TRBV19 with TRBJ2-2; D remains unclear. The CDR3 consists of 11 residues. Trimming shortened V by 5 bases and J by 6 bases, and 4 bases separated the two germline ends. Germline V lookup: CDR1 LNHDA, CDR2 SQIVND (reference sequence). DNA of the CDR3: TGTGCCAGTAGTGGGGCCGGGGAGCTGTTTTTT. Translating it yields CASSGAGELFF.

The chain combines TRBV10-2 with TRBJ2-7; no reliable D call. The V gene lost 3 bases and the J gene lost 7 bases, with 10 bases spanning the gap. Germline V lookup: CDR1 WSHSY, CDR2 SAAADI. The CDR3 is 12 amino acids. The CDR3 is CASSEAHQEQYF. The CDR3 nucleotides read TGCGCCAGCAGTGAAGCACATCAGGAGCAGTACTTC.

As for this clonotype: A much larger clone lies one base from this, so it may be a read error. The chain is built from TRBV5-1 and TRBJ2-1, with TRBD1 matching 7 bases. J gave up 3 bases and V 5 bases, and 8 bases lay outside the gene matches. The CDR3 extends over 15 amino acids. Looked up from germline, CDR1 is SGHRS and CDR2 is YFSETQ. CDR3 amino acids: CASRSADRNYNEQFF. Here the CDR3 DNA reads TGCGCCAGCAGATCCGCGGACAGGAACTACAATGAGCAGTTCTTC.

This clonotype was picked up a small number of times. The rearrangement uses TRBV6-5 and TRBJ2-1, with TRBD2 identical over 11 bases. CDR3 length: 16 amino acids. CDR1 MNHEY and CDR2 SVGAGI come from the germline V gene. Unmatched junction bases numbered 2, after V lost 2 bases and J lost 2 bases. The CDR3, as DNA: TGTGCCAGCAGTTACGCGACTAGCGGGGCCTACAATGAGCAGTTCTTC. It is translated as CASSYATSGAYNEQFF.

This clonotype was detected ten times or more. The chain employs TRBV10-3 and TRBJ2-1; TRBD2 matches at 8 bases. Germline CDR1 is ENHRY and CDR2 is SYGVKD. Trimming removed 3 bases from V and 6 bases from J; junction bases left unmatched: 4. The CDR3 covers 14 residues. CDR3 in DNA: TGTGCCATCAGTGAACTAGCGGCGAGCAATGAGCAGTTCTTC. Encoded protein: CAISELAASNEQFF.

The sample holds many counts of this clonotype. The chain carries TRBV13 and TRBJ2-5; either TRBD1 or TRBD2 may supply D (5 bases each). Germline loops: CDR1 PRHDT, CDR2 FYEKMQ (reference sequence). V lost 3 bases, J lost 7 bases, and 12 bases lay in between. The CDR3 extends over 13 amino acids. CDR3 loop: CASSFPRETTQYF. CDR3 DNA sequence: TGTGCCAGCAGCTTCCCCAGGGAGACGACCCAGTACTTC.

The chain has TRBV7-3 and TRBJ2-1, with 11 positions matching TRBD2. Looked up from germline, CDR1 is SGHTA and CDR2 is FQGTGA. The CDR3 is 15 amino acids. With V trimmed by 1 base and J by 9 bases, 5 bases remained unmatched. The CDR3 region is CASSLIRGTSGEQFF. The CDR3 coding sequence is TGTGCCAGCAGCTTAATAAGGGGGACTAGCGGTGAGCAGTTCTTC.